A selection of T cell receptor beta chains follows, all from one sample in a study of T cells in Graves' hyperthyroidism and ophthalmopathy. TCRdb re-called the multiplex PCR reads through MiXCR, storing one row per CDR3 protein. This sample carries around 350,000 distinct CDR3 sequences, about 18% of them seen once, and the ten largest clones take approximately 4%. Sequencing input: blood. The receptor source for this set is a woman aged 18-29 years with Graves' hyperthyroidism. The CDR3 runs from the conserved cysteine through the conserved F or W. D genes are given only for firm matches. Not every row has a clone size; where given, it reads once, few, many or a size class.

many	TRBJ1-2	NA	TRBV7-2	TGTGCCAGCAGCTTGGGGAAAGGGGGTGGCTATGGCTACACCTTC	CASSLGKGGGYGYTF
many	TRBJ1-5	NA	TRBV12-3/TRBV12-4	TGTGCCAGCAGTCTTACCTGGCAGCCCCAGCATTTT	CASSLTWQPQHF
many	TRBJ1-1	NA	TRBV7-8	TGTGCCAGCAGCTTAAGGGTACGGGTGAACACTGAAGCTTTCTTT	CASSLRVRVNTEAFF
NA	TRBJ2-2	TRBD2	TRBV11-2	TGTGCCAGCAGCCGTGGGAGGGCGAACGGGGACACCGGGGAGCTGTTTTTT	CASSRGRANGDTGELFF
many	TRBJ2-7	TRBD1	TRBV28	TGTGCCAGTAAAGACAGGGGTCCTTCCGAGCAGTACTTC	CASKDRGPSEQYF
NA	TRBJ2-2	NA	TRBV2	TGTGCCAGCGTTAGGAACACCGGGGAGCTGTTTTTT	CASVRNTGELFF
many	TRBJ2-1	TRBD2	TRBV6-1	TGTGCCAGCAGTGAAGCTAGCGGGGGGGCCAATGAGCAGTTCTTC	CASSEASGGANEQFF
many	TRBJ2-7	NA	TRBV5-1	TGCGCCAGCAGCTTGTGGCAGGGCCACTACGAGCAGTACTTC	CASSLWQGHYEQYF
many	TRBJ1-3	NA	TRBV4-1	TGCGCCAGCAGCCAAGCGCACACGGCTGGAAACACCATATATTTT	CASSQAHTAGNTIYF
many	TRBJ2-7	TRBD2	TRBV6-4	TGTGCCAGCCAATGGCCTGGAACTAGCGGGGGGAGAGACGAGCAGTACTTC	CASQWPGTSGGRDEQYF